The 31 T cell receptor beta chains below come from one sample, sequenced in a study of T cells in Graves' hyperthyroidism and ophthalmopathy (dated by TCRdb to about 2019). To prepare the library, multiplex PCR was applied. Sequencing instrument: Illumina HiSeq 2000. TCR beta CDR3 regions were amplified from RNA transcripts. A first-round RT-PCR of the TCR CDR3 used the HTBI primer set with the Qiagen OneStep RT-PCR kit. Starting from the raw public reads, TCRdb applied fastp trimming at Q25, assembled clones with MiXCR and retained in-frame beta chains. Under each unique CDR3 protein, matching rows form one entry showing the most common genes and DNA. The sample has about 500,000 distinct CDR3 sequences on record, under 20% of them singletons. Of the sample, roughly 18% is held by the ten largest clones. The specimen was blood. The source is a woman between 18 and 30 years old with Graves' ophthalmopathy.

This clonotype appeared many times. CDR3 region: CASSIPQQNTEAFF. The DNA for the CDR3 is TGTGCCAGTAGTATACCCCAACAGAACACTGAAGCTTTCTTT. V is TRBV19 and J is TRBJ1-1; D gene ambiguous. This CDR3 has 14 amino acids. With 2 bases removed from V and 1 base from J, the gap between germline ends came to 8 bases. From germline, CDR1 is LNHDA and CDR2 SQIVND (reference sequence).

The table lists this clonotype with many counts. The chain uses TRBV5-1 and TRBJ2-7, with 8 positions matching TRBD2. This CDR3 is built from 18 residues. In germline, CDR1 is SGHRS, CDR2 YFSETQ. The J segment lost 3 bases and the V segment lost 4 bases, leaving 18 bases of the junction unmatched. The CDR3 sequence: CASSIPPAGVAYYYEQYF. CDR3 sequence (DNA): TGCGCCAGCAGCATCCCGCCAGCGGGAGTGGCATACTACTACGAGCAGTACTTC.

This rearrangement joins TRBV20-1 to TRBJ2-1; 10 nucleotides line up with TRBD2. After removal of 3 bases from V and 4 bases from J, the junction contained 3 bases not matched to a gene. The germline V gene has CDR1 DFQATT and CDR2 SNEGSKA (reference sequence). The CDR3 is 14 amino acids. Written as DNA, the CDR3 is TGCAGTGCTAGGAAACTAGCGGGATACAATGAGCAGTTCTTC. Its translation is CSARKLAGYNEQFF.

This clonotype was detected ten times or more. The CDR3 DNA reads TGTGCCAGCAGTCTTCGGACAGACTATGGCTACACCTTC. It yields the protein CASSLRTDYGYTF. V and J are TRBV28 and TRBJ1-2; TRBD1 is a possible D gene (6 bases). There are 13 residues in the CDR3. CDR1 and CDR2 from the germline V gene are MDHEN and SYDVKM. The V end lost 5 bases, the J end lost 3 bases, and 10 bases lay between the germline ends.

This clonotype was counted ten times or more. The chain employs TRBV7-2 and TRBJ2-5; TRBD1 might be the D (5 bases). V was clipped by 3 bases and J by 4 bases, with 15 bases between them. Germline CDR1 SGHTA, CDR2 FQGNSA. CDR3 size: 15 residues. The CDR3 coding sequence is TGTGCCAGCAGCTTTCACGCGACAGATGGAGAGACCCAGTACTTC. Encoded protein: CASSFHATDGETQYF.

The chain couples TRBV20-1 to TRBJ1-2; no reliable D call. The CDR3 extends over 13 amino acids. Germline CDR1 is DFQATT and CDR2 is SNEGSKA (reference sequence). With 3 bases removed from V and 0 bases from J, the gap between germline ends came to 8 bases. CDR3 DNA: TGCAGTGCTAGTGGCCGCCCTAACTATGGCTACACCTTC. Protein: CSASGRPNYGYTF.

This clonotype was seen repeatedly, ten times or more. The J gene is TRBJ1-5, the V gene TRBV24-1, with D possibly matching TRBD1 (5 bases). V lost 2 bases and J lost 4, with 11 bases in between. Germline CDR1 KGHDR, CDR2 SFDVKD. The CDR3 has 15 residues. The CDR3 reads CATSDSAGYNQPQHF. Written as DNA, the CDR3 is TGTGCCACCAGTGATTCAGCAGGGTATAATCAGCCCCAGCATTTT.

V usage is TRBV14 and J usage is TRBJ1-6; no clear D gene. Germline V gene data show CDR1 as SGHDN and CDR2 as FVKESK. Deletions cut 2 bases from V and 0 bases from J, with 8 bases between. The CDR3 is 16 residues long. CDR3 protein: CASSQFRTSYNSPLHF. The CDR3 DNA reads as TGTGCCAGCAGCCAATTCAGGACCTCCTATAATTCACCCCTCCACTTT.

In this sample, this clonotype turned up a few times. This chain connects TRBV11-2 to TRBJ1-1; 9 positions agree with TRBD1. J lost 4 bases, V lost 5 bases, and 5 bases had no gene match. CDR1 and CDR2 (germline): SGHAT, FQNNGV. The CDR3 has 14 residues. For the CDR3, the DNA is TGTGCCAGCAGCACCCTGACAGGGGGCACTGAAGCTTTCTTT. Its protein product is CASSTLTGGTEAFF.

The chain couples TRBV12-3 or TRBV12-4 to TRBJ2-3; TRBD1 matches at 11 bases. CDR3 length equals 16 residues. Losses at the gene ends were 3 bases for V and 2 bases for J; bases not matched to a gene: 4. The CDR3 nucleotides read TGTGCCAGCAGTTTTGGGACAGGGGGTCCCACAGATACGCAGTATTTT. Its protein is CASSFGTGGPTDTQYF.

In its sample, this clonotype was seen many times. The CDR3 DNA follows: TGCGCCAGCAGCTTCAGGGGGCTGTTCACTGAAGCTTTCTTT. It is translated as CASSFRGLFTEAFF. The chain links TRBV5-1 to TRBJ1-1, with 8 bases lining up with TRBD1. Germline CDR1 reads SGHRS; CDR2 reads YFSETQ. V gave up 2 bases and J gave up 4 bases; unmatched junction bases: 4. CDR3 size: 14 residues.

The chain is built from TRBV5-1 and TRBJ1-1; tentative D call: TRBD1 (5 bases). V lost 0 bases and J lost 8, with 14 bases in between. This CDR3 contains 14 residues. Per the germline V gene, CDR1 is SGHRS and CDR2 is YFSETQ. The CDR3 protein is CASSLATGASEAFF. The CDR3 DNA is TGCGCCAGCAGCTTGGCTACAGGAGCCTCAGAAGCTTTCTTT.

As DNA, the CDR3 is TGTGCCAGCAGTGAGTACAGGGCCTACAATGAGCAGTTCTTC. It yields the protein CASSEYRAYNEQFF. This chain links TRBV2 with TRBJ2-1; D might be TRBD1 (6 bases). Trimming took off 3 bases at V and 2 bases at J, with 8 bases between the two ends. CDR1 and CDR2 from the germline V gene are SNHLY and FYNNEI. The CDR3 is made up of 14 amino acids.

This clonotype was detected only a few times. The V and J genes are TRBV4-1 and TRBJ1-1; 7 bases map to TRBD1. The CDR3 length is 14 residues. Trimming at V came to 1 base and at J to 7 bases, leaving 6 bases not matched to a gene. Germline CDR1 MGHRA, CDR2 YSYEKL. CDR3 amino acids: CASSQGGGGLEAFF. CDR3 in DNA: TGCGCCAGCAGCCAAGGAGGGGGCGGACTTGAAGCTTTCTTT.

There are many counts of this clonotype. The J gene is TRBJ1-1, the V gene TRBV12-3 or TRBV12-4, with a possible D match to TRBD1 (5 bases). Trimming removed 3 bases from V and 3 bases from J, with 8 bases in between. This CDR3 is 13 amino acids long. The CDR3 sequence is CASSFQGHTEAFF. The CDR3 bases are TGTGCCAGCAGTTTTCAGGGACACACTGAAGCTTTCTTT.

CDR3 nucleotides: TGCGCCAGCAGCCACGTAACAGGCCTGAACACTGAAGCTTTCTTT. Its protein is CASSHVTGLNTEAFF. The chain recombines TRBV4-1 with TRBJ1-1; a weak D match, TRBD1 (5 bases). Trimming removed 3 bases from V and 0 bases from J, with 11 bases in between. The germline V gene has CDR1 MGHRA and CDR2 YSYEKL. The CDR3 is made up of 15 amino acids.

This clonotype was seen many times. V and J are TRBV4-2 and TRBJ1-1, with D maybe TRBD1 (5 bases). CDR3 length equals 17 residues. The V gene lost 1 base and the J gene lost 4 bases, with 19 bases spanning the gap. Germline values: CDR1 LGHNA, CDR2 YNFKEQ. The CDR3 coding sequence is TGTGCCAGCAGCCAAGGAATAGGGGTGCCAGGTAGCACTGAAGCTTTCTTT. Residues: CASSQGIGVPGSTEAFF.

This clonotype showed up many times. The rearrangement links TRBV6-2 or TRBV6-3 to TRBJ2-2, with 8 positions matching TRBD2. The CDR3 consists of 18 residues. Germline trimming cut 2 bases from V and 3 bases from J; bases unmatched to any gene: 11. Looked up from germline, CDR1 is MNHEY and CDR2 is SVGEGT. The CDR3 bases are TGTGCCAGCAGTTACGCTTCTATCCGGGAGGGGGACACCGGGGAGCTGTTTTTT. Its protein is CASSYASIREGDTGELFF.

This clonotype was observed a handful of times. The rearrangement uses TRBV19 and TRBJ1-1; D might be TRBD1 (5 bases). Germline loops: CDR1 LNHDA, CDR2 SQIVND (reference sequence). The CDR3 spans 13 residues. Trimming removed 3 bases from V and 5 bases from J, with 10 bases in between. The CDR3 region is CASSMGVRTEAFF. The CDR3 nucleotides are TGTGCCAGTAGTATGGGGGTGCGGACTGAAGCTTTCTTT.

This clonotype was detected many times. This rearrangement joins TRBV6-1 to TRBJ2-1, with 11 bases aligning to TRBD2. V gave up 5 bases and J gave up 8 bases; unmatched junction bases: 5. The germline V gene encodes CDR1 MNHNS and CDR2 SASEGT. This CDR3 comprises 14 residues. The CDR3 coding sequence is TGTGCCAGCAGTTTTAGCGGGAGGGGAGATGAGCAGTTCTTC. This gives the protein CASSFSGRGDEQFF.

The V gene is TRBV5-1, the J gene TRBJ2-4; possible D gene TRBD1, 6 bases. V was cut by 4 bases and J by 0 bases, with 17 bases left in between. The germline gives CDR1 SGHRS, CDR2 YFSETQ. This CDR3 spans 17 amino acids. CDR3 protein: CASSHSTGTIAKNIQYF. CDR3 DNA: TGCGCCAGCAGCCACTCGACAGGCACGATAGCCAAAAACATTCAGTACTTC.

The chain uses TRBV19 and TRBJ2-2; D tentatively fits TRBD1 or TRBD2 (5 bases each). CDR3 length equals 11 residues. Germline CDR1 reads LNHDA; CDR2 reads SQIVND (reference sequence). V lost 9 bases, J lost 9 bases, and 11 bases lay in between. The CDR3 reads CASRGVRELFF. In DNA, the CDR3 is TGTGCCAGCCGAGGGGTTCGGGAGCTGTTTTTT.

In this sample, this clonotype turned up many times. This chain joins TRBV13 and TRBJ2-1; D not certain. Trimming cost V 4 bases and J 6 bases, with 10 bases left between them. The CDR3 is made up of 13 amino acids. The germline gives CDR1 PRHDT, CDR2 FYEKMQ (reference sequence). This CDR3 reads CASSSQPLNEQFF. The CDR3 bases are TGTGCCAGCAGCTCGCAACCCCTCAATGAGCAGTTCTTC.

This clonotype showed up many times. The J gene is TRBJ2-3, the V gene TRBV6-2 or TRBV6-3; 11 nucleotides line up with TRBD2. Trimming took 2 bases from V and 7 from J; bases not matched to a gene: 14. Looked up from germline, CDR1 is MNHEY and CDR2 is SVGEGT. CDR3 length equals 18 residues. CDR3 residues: CASSYRLAGPTHANTQYF. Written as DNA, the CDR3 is TGTGCCAGCAGTTACCGACTAGCGGGACCGACTCACGCTAATACGCAGTATTTT.

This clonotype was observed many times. The chain's CDR3 is CASSLGGGAETQYF. CDR3 nucleotide sequence: TGTGCCAGCAGCTTAGGTGGGGGGGCGGAGACCCAGTACTTC. The V gene is TRBV7-2, the J gene TRBJ2-5, with D perhaps TRBD2 (7 bases). V gave up 1 base and J gave up 5 bases, with 11 bases separating them. This CDR3 has 14 amino acids. The V gene's germline CDR1 is SGHTA and CDR2 FQGNSA. Based on the CDR3 plus reference TRBV7-2 and TRBJ2-5, the full variable domain is GAGVSQSPSNKVTEKGKDVELRCDPISGHTALYWYRQSLGQGLEFLIYFQGNSAPDKSGLPSDRFSAERTGGSVSTLTIQRTQQEDSAVYLCASSLGGGAETQYFGPGTRLLVL.

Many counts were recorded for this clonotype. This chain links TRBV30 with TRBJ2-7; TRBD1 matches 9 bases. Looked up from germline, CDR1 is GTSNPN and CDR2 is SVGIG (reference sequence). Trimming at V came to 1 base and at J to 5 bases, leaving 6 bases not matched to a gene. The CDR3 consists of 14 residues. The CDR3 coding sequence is TGTGCCTGGAGTGGGACAGGGGCCGCCGACGAGCAGTACTTC. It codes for CAWSGTGAADEQYF.

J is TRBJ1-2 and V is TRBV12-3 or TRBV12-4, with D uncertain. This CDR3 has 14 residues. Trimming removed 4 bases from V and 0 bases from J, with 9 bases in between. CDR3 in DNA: TGTGCCAGCAGTTCTCGGCAGACTAACTATGGCTACACCTTC. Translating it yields CASSSRQTNYGYTF.

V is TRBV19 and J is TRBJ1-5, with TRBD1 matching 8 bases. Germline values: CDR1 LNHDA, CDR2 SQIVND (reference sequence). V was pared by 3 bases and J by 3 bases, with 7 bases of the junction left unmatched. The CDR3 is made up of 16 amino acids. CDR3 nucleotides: TGTGCCAGTAGTATTGAGGCAGGGGGCCACAATCAGCCCCAGCATTTT. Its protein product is CASSIEAGGHNQPQHF.

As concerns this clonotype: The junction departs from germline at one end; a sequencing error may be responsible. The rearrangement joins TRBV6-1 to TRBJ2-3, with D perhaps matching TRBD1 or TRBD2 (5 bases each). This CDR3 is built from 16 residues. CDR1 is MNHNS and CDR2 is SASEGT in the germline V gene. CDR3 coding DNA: TGTACCAGCAGTACCGGGGCCGGGCATAGCACAGATACGCAGTATTTT. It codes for CTSSTGAGHSTDTQYF.

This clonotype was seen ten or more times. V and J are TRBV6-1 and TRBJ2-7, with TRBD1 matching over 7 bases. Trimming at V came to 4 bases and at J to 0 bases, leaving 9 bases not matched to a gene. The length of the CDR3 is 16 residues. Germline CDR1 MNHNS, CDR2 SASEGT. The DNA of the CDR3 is TGTGCCAGCAGTGCCTTGGGACAGATAAGCTCCTACGAGCAGTACTTC. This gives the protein CASSALGQISSYEQYF.

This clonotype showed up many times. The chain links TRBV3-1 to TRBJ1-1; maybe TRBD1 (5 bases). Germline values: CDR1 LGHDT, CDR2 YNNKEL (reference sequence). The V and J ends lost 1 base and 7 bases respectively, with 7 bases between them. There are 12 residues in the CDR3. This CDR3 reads CASSQARGEAFF. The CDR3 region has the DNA TGTGCCAGCAGCCAAGCTAGGGGTGAAGCTTTCTTT.